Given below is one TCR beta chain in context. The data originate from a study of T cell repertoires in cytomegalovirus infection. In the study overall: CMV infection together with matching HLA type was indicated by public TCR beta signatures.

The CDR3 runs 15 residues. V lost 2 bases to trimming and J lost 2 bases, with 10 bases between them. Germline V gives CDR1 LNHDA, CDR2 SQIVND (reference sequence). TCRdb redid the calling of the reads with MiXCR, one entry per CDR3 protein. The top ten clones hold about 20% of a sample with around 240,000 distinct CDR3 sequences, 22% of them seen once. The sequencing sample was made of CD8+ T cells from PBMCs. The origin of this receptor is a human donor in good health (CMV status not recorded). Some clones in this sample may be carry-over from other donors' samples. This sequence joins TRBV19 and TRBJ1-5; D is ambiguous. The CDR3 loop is CASSIRDLGNQPQHF. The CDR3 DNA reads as TGTGCCAGTAGTATAAGGGATTTGGGCAATCAGCCCCAGCATTTT.